These 14 T cell receptor beta chains were sequenced from one sample in a study of response to subunit inactivated influenza vaccine. TCRdb used MiXCR to reprocess the RT-PCR reads, holding one entry per CDR3 protein. The sample consists of approximately 530,000 distinct CDR3 sequences, around 8% of them appearing once. The sequencing used PBMCs from blood, collected around 2 years after vaccination. The source is a man aged 50-75 years who received an inactivated influenza vaccine.

In its sample, this clonotype was seen a few times. The V call is TRBV7-9, the J call TRBJ2-7; D assignment may be TRBD1 or TRBD2 (5 bases each). This CDR3 has 15 amino acids. V was trimmed by 5 bases and J by 2 bases, leaving 16 bases between them. Germline V CDR1 and CDR2: SEHNR, FQNEAQ (reference sequence). The CDR3 sequence: CASSIGTDLPYEQYF. DNA of the CDR3: TGTGCCAGCAGCATTGGGACGGACCTACCCTACGAGCAGTACTTC.

This clonotype was counted a few times. The chain joins TRBV12-5 to TRBJ1-5; D gene uncertain. Trimming stripped 2 bases from V and 0 bases from J, with 17 bases between. CDR1 and CDR2 from the germline V gene are LGHNT and FRNRAP. The CDR3 runs 18 residues. The CDR3 is CASGLPRGVHYSNQPQHF. The CDR3, as DNA: TGTGCTAGTGGTTTGCCCCGGGGAGTACACTATAGCAATCAGCCCCAGCATTTT.

Only a few counts were recorded for this clonotype. The CDR3 loop is CASSLVRGGNNEQFF. CDR3 bases: TGTGCCAGCAGCTTAGTGCGGGGGGGAAACAATGAGCAGTTCTTC. This chain uses TRBV11-2 with TRBJ2-1; 9 bases align to TRBD2. V was pared by 1 base and J by 5 bases, with 3 bases of the junction left unmatched. The CDR3 totals 15 residues. The germline CDR1 and CDR2 sequences are SGHAT and FQNNGV.

CDR3 amino acids: CASSSLNEGFAQPQHF. CDR3 bases: TGTGCCAGCAGTTCATTGAATGAGGGTTTCGCACAGCCCCAGCATTTT. V and J are TRBV6-2 or TRBV6-3 and TRBJ1-5; no firm D call. The CDR3 spans 16 residues. Germline V gene sequence: CDR1 MNHEY, CDR2 SVGEGT. V was clipped by 4 bases and J by 7 bases, with 20 bases between them.

This clonotype was picked up many times. This chain connects TRBV5-1 to TRBJ1-1; D gene ambiguous. Trimming removed 4 bases from V and 1 base from J, with 14 bases in between. CDR3 length: 15 amino acids. Germline-derived CDR1 and CDR2 are SGHRS and YFSETQ. The CDR3 reads CASSGSLGKNTEAFF. Written as DNA, the CDR3 is TGCGCCAGCAGCGGATCACTAGGGAAGAACACTGAAGCTTTCTTT.

This clonotype turned up a few times. The chain joins TRBV7-9 to TRBJ2-5; possible D gene TRBD2, 5 bases. From germline, CDR1 is SEHNR and CDR2 FQNEAQ (reference sequence). CDR3 length: 12 amino acids. V gave up 5 bases and J gave up 6 bases, with 10 bases separating them. The CDR3, as DNA: TGTGCCAGCAGCCCTGGGAGCCAGACCCAGTACTTC. It translates to CASSPGSQTQYF.

Of note for this clonotype: A single base separates this from a much larger clone, so it may be a read error. This rearrangement joins TRBV24-1 to TRBJ2-6; D is unclear. The CDR3 length is 13 residues. V shed 9 bases and J shed 4 bases, with 9 bases lying between them. Germline V CDR1 and CDR2: KGHDR, SFDVKD. CDR3 in DNA: TGTGCCACCGGTGCGTTCGGGGCCAACGTCCTGACTTTC. Protein sequence: CATGAFGANVLTF.

This sequence joins TRBV28 and TRBJ2-5, with 9 bases identical to TRBD1. The germline V gene encodes CDR1 MDHEN and CDR2 SYDVKM. The V segment lost 6 bases and the J segment 5 bases; nucleotides outside the gene matches: 4. The CDR3 extends over 13 amino acids. CDR3 sequence: CASRYRGHETQYF. CDR3 nucleotide sequence: TGTGCCAGCAGATACAGGGGGCATGAGACCCAGTACTTC.

This clonotype was counted ten times or more. This chain uses TRBV3-1 with TRBJ2-5, with D perhaps being TRBD1 or TRBD2 (7 bases each). Trimming shortened V by 7 bases and J by 5 bases, and 14 bases separated the two germline ends. CDR3 size: 13 residues. Per the germline V gene, CDR1 is LGHDT and CDR2 is YNNKEL (reference sequence). CDR3 region: CASNQGGTETQYF. In nucleotides, the CDR3 is TGTGCCAGCAACCAGGGGGGGACGGAGACCCAGTACTTC.

In its sample, this clonotype was seen a few times. The rearrangement uses TRBV7-9 and TRBJ1-4; a possible D gene is TRBD1 (6 bases). Germline-derived CDR1 and CDR2 are SEHNR and FQNEAQ (reference sequence). The CDR3 sequence is 15 residues long. With 3 bases removed from V and 8 bases from J, the gap between germline ends came to 16 bases. The CDR3 region has the DNA TGTGCCAGCAGCTTCTCGACAGGCCAGAGGGAAAAACTGTTTTTT. Residues: CASSFSTGQREKLFF.

This clonotype was observed a handful of times. The J gene is TRBJ2-1, the V gene TRBV5-1; 7 bases are a match to TRBD1. This CDR3 is built from 16 residues. Germline-derived CDR1 and CDR2 are SGHRS and YFSETQ. J gave up 4 bases and V 4 bases, and 11 bases lay outside the gene matches. CDR3 nucleotides: TGCGCCAGCAGCACCGGACAGGACCCCAGGTACAATGAGCAGTTCTTC. It codes for CASSTGQDPRYNEQFF. Full variable domain (outside the CDR3, taken from reference TRBV5-1 and TRBJ2-1): KAGVTQTPRYLIKTRGQQVTLSCSPISGHRSVSWYQQTPGQGLQFLFEYFSETQRNKGNFPGRFSGRQFSNSRSEMNVSTLELGDSALYLCASSTGQDPRYNEQFFGPGTRLTVL.

This clonotype occurred a few times. V gene TRBV20-1 combines with J gene TRBJ2-3, with TRBD2 as a possible D gene (7 bases). V was pared by 1 base and J by 6 bases, with 17 bases between. CDR3 size: 15 residues. CDR1 DFQATT and CDR2 SNEGSKA come from the germline V gene (reference sequence). CDR3 nucleotides: TGCAGTGCTAGAGGAGGGGGGAGGGCCCCGGATACGCAGTATTTT. Encoded protein: CSARGGGRAPDTQYF.

V and J are TRBV7-8 and TRBJ1-6, with no clear D. Deletions cut 5 bases from V and 0 bases from J, with 8 bases between. Germline V lookup: CDR1 SGHVS, CDR2 FQNEAQ. The CDR3 contains 15 residues. The CDR3 DNA reads TGTGCCAGCAGCCCACAGAGCTCCTATAATTCACCCCTCCACTTT. It specifies CASSPQSSYNSPLHF.

This clonotype was seen a handful of times. The chain joins TRBV12-3 or TRBV12-4 to TRBJ2-5, with 7 bases lining up with TRBD1. This CDR3 has 14 residues. J was trimmed by 3 bases and V by 3 bases; bases with no gene match: 4. The CDR3 sequence: CASSLGQTKETQYF. CDR3 bases: TGTGCCAGCAGTTTGGGACAGACTAAAGAGACCCAGTACTTC.